This T cell receptor beta chain derives from a study of OX40 agonist ivuxolimab in advanced cancers. Notes on the study in general: Clones of CD4+ and CD8+ blood T cells grew by week 6 at doses of 0.1 to 3.0 mg/kg.

TCRdb keeps only in-frame clones here, not all; method: immunoSEQ multiplex PCR. The sample yields tens of thousands of clones, over 80% seen once. As regards this clone: Its cognate antigen is unknown.

The V gene end was trimmed by 3 bases and the J gene end by 8 bases; junction bases not matched to a gene: 18. The CDR3 covers 18 residues. Germline lookup yields CDR1 MDHEN and CDR2 SYDVKM. The rearrangement uses TRBV28 and TRBJ2-1; 8 nucleotides agree with TRBD1. This clonotype originated in an adult with an advanced solid tumor such as melanoma, head and neck, liver or kidney cancer. Source: CD4+ or CD8+ T cells sorted from blood, taken in a trial of the OX40 agonist ivuxolimab. This chain's CDR3 is CASSLVFMSTGGGYEQFF. As DNA, the CDR3 is TGTGCCAGCAGTTTGGTGTTTATGTCTACAGGGGGTGGCTATGAGCAGTTCTTC.